Listed here is a single T cell receptor beta chain. Its antigen is not known. The data derive from a study of glioma-infiltrating T cells after dendritic cell vaccination. As for the study in general: Glioblastoma patients came from Phase I and II dendritic cell vaccination trials.

Study-level findings and limits: Complete blood and tumor specimen sets were limited to few patients.

Profiling relied on immunoSEQ multiplex PCR, and the TCRdb table lists in-frame clones only, not all of them. The sample shows 50,000 to 55,000 clones, about 91% of them seen only once. The time point: after dendritic cell vaccination, including at tumor progression/relapse. Selection required adequate fresh-frozen tumor tissue plus more than two years' survival data. PBMC sampling occurred before vaccination, two weeks after the third dose, and at progression. The source was blood, collected after dendritic cell vaccination. This clonotype was sampled from a human donor with glioblastoma.

The CDR3 loop reads CASSFGGIGEKLFF. The CDR3 DNA is TGCGCCAGCAGCTTTGGGGGGATTGGTGAAAAACTGTTTTTT. The chain links TRBV5-1 to TRBJ1-4; perhaps TRBD1 as D (5 bases). The CDR3 is 14 amino acids. Trimming took 2 bases from V and 7 from J, leaving 12 bases between them. Germline CDR1 SGHRS, CDR2 YFSETQ.